This T cell receptor (beta chain) comes out of a study of beta chain features in type 1 diabetes. Study background: Healthy donors and patients showed comparable age, gender and cell yields.

CDR1 is SGHTA, CDR2 FQGNSA, per germline. CDR3 length equals 15 residues. V lost 5 bases to trimming and J lost 4 bases; unmatched junction nucleotides: 8. What was sequenced were expressed TCRB transcripts, since all of the isolated RNA had been reverse transcribed. TCRdb's copy holds only in-frame clones and misses some; the assay was immunoSEQ multiplex PCR. Here the sample spans 400,000 to 450,000 clones, over 11% being singletons. The sample comprised naive CD4+ T cells from blood. J is TRBJ2-3 and V is TRBV7-2, with 8 positions matching TRBD2. The clonotype originates from a man aged 30 to 39 in good health. The CDR3 sequence is CASSPAGLVSDTQYF. The CDR3 DNA sequence: TGTGCCAGCAGCCCGGCGGGACTAGTCTCAGATACGCAGTATTTT.